Listed below are T cell receptor beta chains from one sample, sequenced in a study of Graves' ophthalmopathy and Graves' hyperthyroidism. MiXCR, applied by TCRdb to the multiplex PCR reads, yields one record per CDR3 protein. Of approximately 210,000 distinct CDR3 sequences in the sample, 20% to 25% are singletons; the top ten hold around 40%. Sequencing was carried out using peripheral blood. The source is a woman in her forties or fifties with Graves' ophthalmopathy. The CDR3 runs from the conserved cysteine through the conserved F or W.

cdr3_length j_call v_call cdr3_aa
13 TRBJ1-1 TRBV19 CASMGLGTAEAFF
14 TRBJ1-1 TRBV6-1 CASSELDRNTEAFF
14 TRBJ1-2 TRBV12-3/TRBV12-4 CASSLRSRNYGYTF
15 TRBJ2-7 TRBV6-2/TRBV6-3 CASSYSKGTSYEQYF
15 TRBJ2-7 TRBV11-1 CASSLGRGPSYEQYF
13 TRBJ2-7 TRBV7-8 CASSHRDSYEQYF
15 TRBJ2-7 TRBV27 CASSFAAGGSYEQYF
12 TRBJ2-1 TRBV28 CASSLGFNEQFF
15 TRBJ2-4 TRBV6-2/TRBV6-3 CASSLYALAKNIQYF
13 TRBJ1-6 TRBV4-1 CASSLRGPSPLHF
13 TRBJ2-5 TRBV2 CASSDSEQETQYF
13 TRBJ2-5 TRBV7-2 CATEAGRQETQYF
15 TRBJ2-2 TRBV11-2 CASSLGSGIAGELFF
13 TRBJ2-7 TRBV28 CASSFWTVYEQCF
12 TRBJ1-2 TRBV20-1 CSARLQNYGYTF
15 TRBJ2-2 TRBV5-1 CASGQWEEITGELFF
17 TRBJ2-5 TRBV11-1 CASSPDLAGTSQETQYF
13 TRBJ1-2 TRBV19 CASRLRGFYGYTF
14 TRBJ2-7 TRBV6-1 CASRSPGQGGEQYF
12 TRBJ1-2 TRBV7-6 CASSLEGDGYTF
13 TRBJ1-6 TRBV11-3 CASSFRTNSPLHF
14 TRBJ1-1 TRBV5-1 CASSGQAGNTEAFF
14 TRBJ2-7 TRBV6-2/TRBV6-3 CASSIAGTAYEQYF
17 TRBJ2-5 TRBV28 CASSSNGFSGGGETQYF
15 TRBJ1-1 TRBV29-1 CSVQSGTELNTEAFF
15 TRBJ1-4 TRBV11-2 CASSSTGFGVKKLFF
14 TRBJ1-5 TRBV6-1 CASSEYEGYQPQHF
13 TRBJ1-1 TRBV29-1 CSAEGGRNTEAFF